This record concerns one T cell receptor (beta chain) sequence. TRB amplification used around 260 ng of peripheral blood genomic DNA. Germline V lookup: CDR1 MNHNS, CDR2 SASEGT. The CDR3 sequence is 14 residues long. The data belong to a study of T cell clusters in autoimmune cytopenias. TRB rearrangements were amplified by touch-down multiplex PCR with mixed TRB-A/B primers. One entry per CDR3 protein, without DNA, is what TCRdb gives after re-calling the multiplex PCR reads. The specimen's table records some 4,900 distinct CDR3 sequences. The same sample was also used in a study of T cell repertoires in aging, cancer and after chemotherapy. In that study: Age-matched healthy donors had significantly more diverse, less clonal blood TCR repertoires than untreated cancer patients.

This sequence originates from a human donor with chronic lymphocytic leukemia. The donor label of this sample is uncertain. Sample: peripheral blood. The chain has TRBV6-1 and TRBJ1-4; TCRdb's assignment of TRBD1 cannot be checked, as there is no DNA. The CDR3 here is CASRVQGGGEKLFF.